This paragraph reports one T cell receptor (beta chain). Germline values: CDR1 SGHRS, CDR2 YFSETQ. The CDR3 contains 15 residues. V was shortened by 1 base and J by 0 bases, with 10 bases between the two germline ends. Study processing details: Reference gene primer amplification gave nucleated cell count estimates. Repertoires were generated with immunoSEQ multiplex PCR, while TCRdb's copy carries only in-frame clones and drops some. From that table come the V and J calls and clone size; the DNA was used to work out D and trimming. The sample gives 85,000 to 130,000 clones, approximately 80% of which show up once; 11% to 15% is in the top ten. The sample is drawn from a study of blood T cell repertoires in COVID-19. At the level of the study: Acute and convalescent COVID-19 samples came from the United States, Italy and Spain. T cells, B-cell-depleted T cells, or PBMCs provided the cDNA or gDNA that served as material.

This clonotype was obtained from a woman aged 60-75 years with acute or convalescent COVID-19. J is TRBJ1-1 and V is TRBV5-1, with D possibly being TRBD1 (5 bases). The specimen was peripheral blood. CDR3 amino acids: CASSLFRVMNTEAFF. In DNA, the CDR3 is TGCGCCAGCAGCTTGTTCAGGGTCATGAACACTGAAGCTTTCTTT. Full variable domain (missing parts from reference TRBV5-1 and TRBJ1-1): KAGVTQTPRYLIKTRGQQVTLSCSPISGHRSVSWYQQTPGQGLQFLFEYFSETQRNKGNFPGRFSGRQFSNSRSEMNVSTLELGDSALYLCASSLFRVMNTEAFFGQGTRLTVV.